The 8 T cell receptor beta chains below come from one sample, sequenced in a study of shared clonotypes between healthy human individuals. Naivety among CD8 cells was defined by CD45RO negativity and positive CCR7 selection, thereby excluding terminally differentiated effector memory CD45RA+ cells. The repertoire was sequenced with immunoSEQ multiplex PCR; TCRdb's copy has only in-frame clones and lacks some. The table shows 750,000 to 1,000,000 clones, with 90% to 95% occurring only once. Specimen: naive CD8+ T cells sorted from blood. These receptors were taken from a man aged 25-40 years in good health.

V and J are TRBV7-6 and TRBJ2-7; D call uncertain. Germline lookup yields CDR1 SGHVS and CDR2 FNYEAQ. CDR3 length equals 15 residues. V lost 1 base, J lost 3 bases, and 13 bases lay in between. The DNA for the CDR3 is TGTGCCAGCAGCTTAGAATCTAATCCGTTCTACGAGCAGTACTTC. It translates to CASSLESNPFYEQYF.

This chain joins TRBV4-1 and TRBJ2-7; D is possibly TRBD2 (6 bases). Trimming pared 3 bases from V and 2 bases from J, leaving 14 bases between. CDR1 and CDR2 (germline): MGHRA, YSYEKL. This CDR3 spans 15 amino acids. CDR3 sequence reads: CASSQGGGTTYEQYF. In DNA form, the CDR3 reads TGCGCCAGCAGCCAGGGCGGAGGGACGACCTACGAGCAGTACTTC.

This clone was seen more than once but under ten times. The chain employs TRBV28 and TRBJ1-2, with D unclear. With 5 bases removed from V and 8 bases from J, the gap between germline ends came to 15 bases. CDR1 and CDR2 (germline): MDHEN, SYDVKM. The CDR3 extends over 13 amino acids. The CDR3 region has the DNA TGTGCCAGCAGTCCCCTCGGGGATGTGGGCTACACCTTC. It specifies CASSPLGDVGYTF.

The rearrangement uses TRBV29-1 and TRBJ1-5; D is undetermined. V lost 6 bases and J 7 bases, leaving 19 bases between the germline ends. Germline CDR1 SQVTM, CDR2 ANQGSEA. The CDR3 is 14 amino acids. CDR3 protein: CSVRGMGPGQPQHF. As DNA, the CDR3 is TGCAGCGTCAGAGGTATGGGTCCGGGGCAGCCCCAGCATTTT.

V usage is TRBV2 and J usage is TRBJ2-1, with 16 bases matching TRBD2. Germline-derived CDR1 and CDR2 are SNHLY and FYNNEI. The length of the CDR3 is 15 residues. The V and J ends lost 6 bases and 9 bases, in that order; junction bases with no gene match: 5. CDR3 nucleotide sequence: TGTGCCAGCAGGGGACTAGCGGGAGGGCCAAGTGAGCAGTTCTTC. This translates into CASRGLAGGPSEQFF. Full variable domain (rest looked up from reference TRBV2 and TRBJ2-1): EPEVTQTPSHQVTQMGQEVILRCVPISNHLYFYWYRQILGQKVEFLVSFYNNEISEKSEIFDDQFSVERPDGSNFTLKIRSTKLEDSAMYFCASRGLAGGPSEQFFGPGTRLTVL.

V is TRBV28 and J is TRBJ1-2, with D perhaps TRBD1 (6 bases). The V and J ends lost 2 bases and 6 bases respectively, with 16 bases between them. Germline-derived CDR1 and CDR2 are MDHEN and SYDVKM. The CDR3 sequence is 15 residues long. The CDR3: CASSLGLGHQDGYTF. The CDR3 region has the DNA TGTGCCAGCAGTTTAGGTCTGGGACACCAGGATGGCTACACCTTC.

This chain connects TRBV6-4 to TRBJ2-1; D ambiguous. The V gene's germline CDR1 is MRHNA and CDR2 SNTAGT. The germline V and J ends were trimmed by 0 bases and 9 bases, with 12 bases remaining between them. The CDR3 contains 14 residues. The CDR3 is CASSDSNDHGEQFF. The CDR3 DNA follows: TGTGCCAGCAGTGACTCGAACGACCACGGTGAGCAGTTCTTC.

The chain joins TRBV7-6 to TRBJ1-4, with TRBD1 matching over 8 bases. There are 15 residues in the CDR3. Germline lookup yields CDR1 SGHVS and CDR2 FNYEAQ. The trim removed 3 bases at V and 2 bases at J, leaving 2 bases unmatched. CDR3 bases: TGTGCCAGCAGCTTGGGACAGGTGACTAATGAAAAACTGTTTTTT. Encoded protein: CASSLGQVTNEKLFF.